This entry lists 3 T cell receptor beta chains sequenced from one sample in a study of blood T cell repertoires in COVID-19 (dated by TCRdb to about 2020). The library came from the immunoSEQ multiplex PCR assay. The immuneACCESS repertoire file appears here via TCRdb, limited to in-frame rearrangements. These files lack a portion of the clones; in checked studies, under half of the deficit traces to unresolved V genes, and the cause of the others is not known. The table for this sample lists around 250,000 clones; about 91% of them were counted only once. Around 1.3% of the sample is held by the ten biggest clonotypes. The sample comprised PBMCs or T cells enriched from blood (not recorded which). These receptor sequences come from a human donor in a cohort exposed to, infected with or recovered from COVID-19 (not recorded which). The donor label of this sample is uncertain.

The chain combines TRBV19 with TRBJ1-2; D might be TRBD1 (5 bases). This CDR3 is built from 15 residues. Per the germline V gene, CDR1 is LNHDA and CDR2 is SQIVND (reference sequence). Trimming shortened V by 5 bases and J by 4 bases, and 17 bases separated the two germline ends. This CDR3 is CASSFLTGQLYGYTF. The CDR3 nucleotides are TGTGCCAGTAGTTTCCTAACAGGTCAGCTCTATGGCTACACCTTC.

The chain joins TRBV19 to TRBJ2-2, with a tentative D call TRBD1 (6 bases). V was trimmed by 8 bases and J by 6 bases, leaving 13 bases between them. The length of the CDR3 is 13 residues. Per the germline V gene, CDR1 is LNHDA and CDR2 is SQIVND (reference sequence). CDR3 nucleotide sequence: TGTGCCAGTGCGAGGGGGACCGCCGGGGAGCTGTTTTTT. Amino acids: CASARGTAGELFF.

DNA for the CDR3: TGTGCCTGGAGTCCACAGGGCACTGAAGCTTTCTTT. Its protein product is CAWSPQGTEAFF. The V and J genes are TRBV30 and TRBJ1-1; D is perhaps TRBD1 (6 bases). V lost 2 bases, J lost 4 bases, and 8 bases lay in between. The CDR3 consists of 12 residues. The V gene's germline CDR1 is GTSNPN and CDR2 SVGIG (reference sequence).